This T cell receptor (beta chain) was captured by sequencing in a study of ipilimumab plus nivolumab after autologous stem cell transplantation (TCRdb year 2021). Broadly, across the study: Trial patients received a median of about five ipilimumab doses and about 8 nivolumab doses. Primary refractory and relapsed disease were included in the DLBCL cohort, with 18-month progression-free survival of 85.7% and 28.6%, respectively. Patients undergoing autologous transplant for high-risk diffuse large B cell lymphoma, mature T cell lymphoma, or multiple myeloma were enrolled in the trial. The intent-to-treat population of the trial consisted of 30 to 35 patients. What the research found in general, with its limitations: The authors concluded that, as post-transplant consolidation, combined checkpoint inhibition appeared tolerable. The authors stated that profiles of the T cell receptor repertoire, regulatory T cell phenotype and gut microbiota provided a biologic rationale for studying this approach further.

Comment on this clone: It lacks a known antigen. No much larger clone exists at a distance of one base, and base qualities are not known.

Ipilimumab was given at 1 mg/kg intravenously on day 1 of selected weeks, and checkpoint therapy started 14 to 28 days after autologous transplant. The nivolumab dose was 3 mg/kg intravenously, delivered on day 1 of weeks 1, 4, 7, 10, and every two weeks through week 26. Combined checkpoint inhibition with ipilimumab and nivolumab as consolidation after autologous stem cell transplantation was tested in a Phase Ib clinical trial. Preparation of the library involved the immunoSEQ multiplex PCR assay. TCRdb took this table from immuneACCESS and kept in-frame rearrangements with V and J called. Such tables lack part of the clones; where checked against another copy, unresolved V genes explain under half of the gap, and the rest is unexplained. This sample lists approximately 80,000 clones; 75% to 85% were detected once. The top ten constitute under 2.5% of the sample. The germline ends are 16 bases apart after V is trimmed by 3 bases and J by 9 bases. For CDR1 and CDR2, the germline V gene lists SGHRS and YFSETQ. The CDR3 numbers 14 residues from cysteine through phenylalanine. Only CDR3 DNA remains: 42 bases, in frame from the first base.

The TCR sequence derives from a male donor with diffuse large B-cell lymphoma. The rearrangement combines TRBV5-1 with TRBJ2-1; the D gene is perhaps TRBD2, on 6 matching bases. Sequencing was performed on PBMCs, taken in a trial of ipilimumab plus nivolumab as post-transplant consolidation. The CDR3 region has the sequence CASSSGATGGEQFF. Here is the DNA: TGCGCCAGCAGCTCCGGGGCGACCGGGGGTGAGCAGTTCTTC.